The 5 T cell receptor beta chains presented below share a single source sample, sequenced in a study of blood T cell repertoires in COVID-19. Libraries were prepared by immunoSEQ multiplex PCR; TCRdb keeps only in-frame clonotypes and omits some of them. This sample has about 390,000 clones, with about 89% found just once. Sequencing was performed on peripheral blood. The receptors were gathered from a woman in her fifties or sixties with COVID-19, enrolled during active disease.

The rearrangement links TRBV9 to TRBJ2-6; TRBD1 matches 7 bases. The CDR3 totals 15 residues. Germline CDR1 reads SGDLS; CDR2 reads YYNGEE. V was pared by 5 bases and J by 0 bases, with 2 bases of the junction left unmatched. The CDR3 DNA reads TGTGCCAGCAGGGGGGACAGCTCTGGGGCCAACGTCCTGACTTTC. It codes for CASRGDSSGANVLTF. Full variable domain (rest looked up from reference TRBV9 and TRBJ2-6): DSGVTQTPKHLITATGQRVTLRCSPRSGDLSVYWYQQSLDQGLQFLIQYYNGEERAKGNILERFSAQQFPDLHSELNLSSLELGDSALYFCASRGDSSGANVLTFGAGSRLTVL.

J is TRBJ1-2 and V is TRBV5-5, with 7 bases matching TRBD1. Germline V gene data show CDR1 as SGHKS and CDR2 as YYEKEE (reference sequence). The CDR3 has 14 residues. Trimming removed 2 bases from V and 4 bases from J; junction bases left unmatched: 5. The CDR3 DNA sequence: TGTGCCAGCAGCTTTGGACAGGCCGCCTATGGCTACACCTTC. Protein: CASSFGQAAYGYTF.

The J gene is TRBJ1-5, the V gene TRBV6-4; TRBD1 agrees at 10 bases. The ends lost 5 bases at V and 6 bases at J; junction bases unmatched: 7. This CDR3 is built from 15 residues. Germline V gives CDR1 MRHNA, CDR2 SNTAGT. The CDR3 sequence is CASSPGQGKTQPQHF. In DNA form, the CDR3 reads TGTGCCAGCAGTCCGGGACAGGGGAAAACTCAGCCCCAGCATTTT.

With respect to this clone: This specimen includes other DNA sequences encoding the same CDR3. This sequence joins TRBV4-1 and TRBJ2-7; 10 positions match TRBD1. The CDR3 sequence is 15 residues long. With V trimmed by 4 bases and J by 0 bases, 3 bases remained unmatched. Germline lookup yields CDR1 MGHRA and CDR2 YSYEKL. Written as DNA, the CDR3 is TGCGCCAGCAGCCCGGGACAGGGGCCCTCCTACGAGCAGTACTTC. Its protein is CASSPGQGPSYEQYF.

The chain has TRBV12-3 or TRBV12-4 and TRBJ2-1; D not resolved. V shed 6 bases and J shed 6 bases, with 9 bases lying between them. The CDR3 sequence is 12 residues long. The CDR3 sequence is CASRLPINEQFF. In DNA, the CDR3 is TGTGCCAGCAGGCTACCCATCAATGAGCAGTTCTTC.